The entry below describes one T cell receptor beta chain. This entry belongs to a study of blood T cell repertoires in COVID-19. The protocol was immunoSEQ multiplex PCR, while the TCRdb copy is restricted to in-frame clones and leaves out a portion. The data show roughly 41,000 clones, 85% to 90% seen once. Material: peripheral blood. The TCR comes from a man between 60 and 70 years old with active or convalescent COVID-19.

CDR3 coding DNA: TGTGCCACCAGTGATTCCGGGACAGGGTATTTCGGGGGCTACACCTTC. This translates into CATSDSGTGYFGGYTF. The chain links TRBV24-1 to TRBJ1-2; the match to TRBD1 covers 9 bases. In germline, CDR1 is KGHDR, CDR2 SFDVKD. Unmatched junction bases numbered 11, after V lost 2 bases and J lost 8 bases. The CDR3 loop spans 16 amino acids.